Shown below are 27 T cell receptor beta chains from a single sample sequenced in a study of shared T cell receptors in the human thymus (dated by TCRdb to 2020 to 2023). The protocol used for the library was the immunoSEQ multiplex PCR assay. Held by TCRdb, this immuneACCESS table contains in-frame sequences only and omits some clones. Under half of the omission traces to an unresolved V gene where checked; the cause of the rest is unknown. Recorded for this sample are under 700,000 clones; about four fifths of them occurred a single time. The biggest ten clones account for 0.013% of the sample. This same sample was also taken into another study, of human thymus T cells.

The specimen sequenced was thymocytes. These receptors originate from a boy under three years old with a congenital heart defect. Donor details come from another sample of the same person, matched by shared clones.

V and J are TRBV19 and TRBJ2-5; 11 positions match TRBD1. The J segment lost 5 bases and the V segment lost 0 bases, leaving 5 bases of the junction unmatched. There are 16 residues in the CDR3. Germline-derived CDR1 and CDR2 are LNHDA and SQIVND (reference sequence). CDR3 nucleotides: TGTGCCAGTAGTATAGAGGCCCGGACAGGGGGCGAGACCCAGTACTTC. Its translation is CASSIEARTGGETQYF.

V usage is TRBV7-8 and J usage is TRBJ2-5; D ambiguous. The CDR3 loop spans 15 amino acids. V was cut by 0 bases and J by 5 bases, with 13 bases left in between. CDR1 and CDR2 (germline): SGHVS, FQNEAQ. CDR3 protein: CASSLASPNEETQYF. In DNA form, the CDR3 reads TGTGCCAGCAGCTTAGCCTCGCCAAATGAGGAGACCCAGTACTTC.

The rearrangement uses TRBV11-2 and TRBJ1-1; 10 bases line up with TRBD1. The J segment lost 3 bases and the V segment lost 5 bases, leaving 3 bases of the junction unmatched. This CDR3 spans 14 amino acids. Germline loops: CDR1 SGHAT, CDR2 FQNNGV. In DNA, the CDR3 is TGTGCCAGCAGCCGACAGGGGGCGCACACTGAAGCTTTCTTT. This codes for CASSRQGAHTEAFF.

The chain recombines TRBV9 with TRBJ2-1; D might be TRBD2 (6 bases). Germline loops: CDR1 SGDLS, CDR2 YYNGEE. The CDR3 spans 18 residues. Trimming took off 4 bases at V and 4 bases at J, with 24 bases between the two ends. CDR3 protein: CASSSAPGVQAAYNEQFF. CDR3 coding DNA: TGTGCCAGCAGCTCAGCCCCGGGGGTTCAGGCCGCTTACAATGAGCAGTTCTTC.

The CDR3 bases are TGTGCCAGCAGTTTGGGGACTAGCGGGACTGCCGCCTACGAGCAGTACTTC. Amino acids: CASSLGTSGTAAYEQYF. V and J are TRBV27 and TRBJ2-7; 13 bases match TRBD2. The germline CDR1 and CDR2 sequences are MNHEY and SMNVEV (reference sequence). The V and J ends lost 3 bases and 2 bases, in that order; junction bases with no gene match: 7. The CDR3 totals 17 residues.

The V and J genes are TRBV6-6 and TRBJ2-2; a weak D match, TRBD2 (6 bases). V was trimmed by 7 bases and J by 4 bases, leaving 19 bases between them. CDR1 is MNHNY and CDR2 is SVGAGI in the germline V gene (reference sequence). CDR3 length equals 16 residues. In DNA, the CDR3 is TGTGCCAGCAACGCGGCGGGCGGGGTGAGCACCGGGGAGCTGTTTTTT. This translates into CASNAAGGVSTGELFF.

V is TRBV6-6 and J is TRBJ2-1; 7 bases agree with TRBD2. The germline CDR1 and CDR2 sequences are MNHNY and SVGAGI (reference sequence). Trimming cost V 5 bases and J 12 bases; bases outside gene matches: 13. The CDR3 is 14 amino acids. Here the CDR3 DNA reads TGTGCCAGCAGTGGGGGGGGTTTTTGGGGGAGGCAGTTCTTC. Translation: CASSGGGFWGRQFF.

This clone was seen a handful of times. The CDR3 carries no conserved terminal phenylalanine or tryptophan, so it likely arises from a read error. It is unclear where the CDR3 begins or ends on the DNA, so no DNA is shown, and the CDR3 is as TCRdb lists it. The V gene is TRBV25-1, the J gene TRBJ2-3; the table assigns TRBD2, which was not confirmed against the DNA. The CDR3 has 12 amino acids, counting both end residues. CDR1 is MGHDK, CDR2 SYGVNS, per germline. The chain's CDR3 is CARTGTSGRARR.

The count of this clone is one. The V call is TRBV7-8, the J call TRBJ2-7; 8 bases fit TRBD2. The CDR3 sequence is 15 residues long. V trimming: 4 bases; J trimming: 7 bases; junction bases outside the gene matches: 12. CDR1 is SGHVS and CDR2 is FQNEAQ in the germline V gene. CDR3 coding DNA: TGTGCCAGCAGCTCCCGTATAGCGGGATGTGAGGAGCAGTACTTC. It encodes CASSSRIAGCEEQYF.

This rearrangement joins TRBV30 to TRBJ2-2; D not certain. The CDR3 runs to 15 residues. Germline V gives CDR1 GTSNPN, CDR2 SVGIG (reference sequence). Trimming pared 0 bases from V and 0 bases from J, leaving 8 bases between. In DNA form, the CDR3 reads TGTGCCTGGAGTGTAAAAGGAGCGAACACCGGGGAGCTGTTTTTT. Encoded protein: CAWSVKGANTGELFF.

V is TRBV4-3 and J is TRBJ1-4; TRBD1 is a possible D gene (6 bases). Germline assignment: CDR1 LGHNA and CDR2 YSLEER. Trimming shortened V by 4 bases and J by 3 bases, and 18 bases separated the two germline ends. The length of the CDR3 is 17 residues. The CDR3 loop reads CASSRHRRGGANEKLFF. Here the CDR3 DNA reads TGCGCCAGCAGCCGCCATCGTAGGGGGGGGGCTAATGAAAAACTGTTTTTT.

The chain uses TRBV4-1 and TRBJ2-7; 9 bases agree with TRBD1. Germline V gives CDR1 MGHRA, CDR2 YSYEKL. The CDR3 runs to 15 residues. V trimming: 4 bases; J trimming: 2 bases; junction bases outside the gene matches: 6. As DNA, the CDR3 is TGCGCCAGCAGCCCTAAACAGGGGGCCGCCTACGAGCAGTACTTC. Its translation: CASSPKQGAAYEQYF.

The DNA of the CDR3 is TGCGCCAGCAGCCCGGATGGTGGGGGCCCCGTTACAGATACGCAGTATTTT. This sequence encodes CASSPDGGGPVTDTQYF. The chain couples TRBV5-1 to TRBJ2-3, with D possibly being TRBD1 (6 bases). The CDR3 is 17 amino acids. Germline V CDR1 and CDR2: SGHRS, YFSETQ. The V and J ends lost 4 bases and 3 bases respectively, with 21 bases between them. Combining the CDR3 with reference TRBV5-1 and TRBJ2-3 gives the whole variable domain KAGVTQTPRYLIKTRGQQVTLSCSPISGHRSVSWYQQTPGQGLQFLFEYFSETQRNKGNFPGRFSGRQFSNSRSEMNVSTLELGDSALYLCASSPDGGGPVTDTQYFGPGTRLTVL.

V usage is TRBV29-1 and J usage is TRBJ2-7; a weak D match, TRBD2 (5 bases). This CDR3 region has 11 residues. V lost 7 bases and J lost 5, with 12 bases in between. The germline V gene encodes CDR1 SQVTM and CDR2 ANQGSEA. The CDR3 DNA sequence: TGCAGCGCTCTGCGGGCGGACGAGCAGTACTTC. It yields the protein CSALRADEQYF.

In this sample, this clone turned up a few times. The chain recombines TRBV5-6 with TRBJ2-7; perhaps TRBD1 as D (6 bases). Between the trimmed V and J ends, which lost 7 bases and 2 bases, there was a span of 16 bases. The CDR3 contains 14 residues. CDR1 SGHDT and CDR2 YYEEEE come from the germline V gene. CDR3 residues: CASQGGPSAYEQYF. The CDR3 nucleotides read TGTGCCAGCCAAGGGGGACCGTCGGCCTACGAGCAGTACTTC.

The rearrangement links TRBV27 to TRBJ1-1; no reliable D call. This CDR3 spans 15 amino acids. The germline V and J ends were trimmed by 6 bases and 5 bases, with 19 bases remaining between them. The germline V gene encodes CDR1 MNHEY and CDR2 SMNVEV (reference sequence). The CDR3 protein is CASRPTLGSRTEAFF. The CDR3 region has the DNA TGTGCCAGCAGACCAACCCTCGGGAGCCGGACTGAAGCTTTCTTT.

Only one count was recorded for this clone. The chain is built from TRBV5-4 and TRBJ2-1, with D uncertain. Trimming took 1 base from V and 0 from J, leaving 11 bases between them. This CDR3 spans 16 amino acids. Germline CDR1 and CDR2: SGHNT and YYREEE (reference sequence). CDR3 bases: TGTGCCAGCAGCTTGCAGCGCGGAACCTCCTACAATGAGCAGTTCTTC. It specifies CASSLQRGTSYNEQFF.

The chain employs TRBV15 and TRBJ1-1, with TRBD1 identical over 7 bases. Germline assignment: CDR1 LNHNV and CDR2 YYDKDF (reference sequence). V was clipped by 2 bases and J by 0 bases; unmatched bases: 9. This CDR3 contains 17 residues. CDR3 nucleotides: TGTGCCACCAGCAGACACGGACAGGTGTACATGAACACTGAAGCTTTCTTT. It specifies CATSRHGQVYMNTEAFF.

The genes are TRBV30 and TRBJ2-3; the match to TRBD2 covers 14 bases. Germline V gene data show CDR1 as GTSNPN and CDR2 as SVGIG (reference sequence). V was pared by 2 bases and J by 2 bases, with 15 bases of the junction left unmatched. The CDR3 spans 20 residues. For the CDR3, the DNA is TGTGCCTGGAGTACTTCCCCGGGACTAGCGGGAGCCGCCCTCACAGATACGCAGTATTTT. The encoded protein is CAWSTSPGLAGAALTDTQYF.

The V gene is TRBV29-1, the J gene TRBJ2-7; TRBD1 matches 8 bases. Trimming took 5 bases from V and 1 from J; bases not matched to a gene: 10. Germline CDR1 SQVTM, CDR2 ANQGSEA. The CDR3 is 15 amino acids. The CDR3 DNA is TGCAGCGTTATTCAGGGGGCTTCGGAATCCTACGAGCAGTACTTC. It encodes CSVIQGASESYEQYF.

The V call is TRBV7-2, the J call TRBJ2-7; 8 positions match TRBD1. The germline V gene encodes CDR1 SGHTA and CDR2 FQGNSA. This CDR3 has 13 amino acids. The junction had 5 bases not matched to a gene; V was cut back by 5 bases and J by 5 bases. Here the CDR3 DNA reads TGTGCCAGCAGCAGGACAGGGAGAAACGAGCAGTACTTC. Translation: CASSRTGRNEQYF.

The chain is built from TRBV19 and TRBJ2-5; 15 nucleotides line up with TRBD2. Trimming at V came to 5 bases and at J to 5 bases, leaving 12 bases not matched to a gene. In germline, CDR1 is LNHDA, CDR2 SQIVND (reference sequence). The CDR3 is 18 amino acids. CDR3 region: CASSPGGTSGRRRETQYF. DNA of the CDR3: TGTGCCAGTAGTCCCGGAGGGACTAGCGGGAGGAGGAGGGAGACCCAGTACTTC.

The rearrangement links TRBV5-8 to TRBJ1-5; D ambiguous. Germline V gene sequence: CDR1 SGHTS, CDR2 YDEGEE. The V end lost 4 bases, the J end lost 0 bases, and 11 bases lay between the germline ends. The CDR3 totals 15 residues. The CDR3 loop is CASSGRRYSNQPQHF. The CDR3 DNA follows: TGTGCCAGCAGCGGAAGGAGGTATAGCAATCAGCCCCAGCATTTT.

This rearrangement joins TRBV10-3 to TRBJ2-7; possible D gene TRBD2, 6 bases. CDR3 length: 14 residues. Germline CDR1 ENHRY, CDR2 SYGVKD. Trimming removed 0 bases from V and 2 bases from J, with 8 bases in between. The CDR3 spells CAISESRETYEQYF. The DNA of the CDR3 is TGTGCCATCAGTGAGTCCCGGGAGACCTACGAGCAGTACTTC.

The J gene is TRBJ1-4, the V gene TRBV14; D remains unclear. The V gene's germline CDR1 is SGHDN and CDR2 FVKESK. Trimming stripped 5 bases from V and 2 bases from J, with 18 bases between. The CDR3 is made up of 17 amino acids. The CDR3 region is CASSTLASQPTNEKLFF. The DNA for the CDR3 is TGTGCCAGCAGCACCTTAGCCTCCCAGCCCACTAATGAAAAACTGTTTTTT.

V and J are TRBV5-4 and TRBJ2-1; 8 nucleotides line up with TRBD2. CDR3 length: 15 amino acids. V lost 4 bases, J lost 7 bases, and 10 bases stayed unmatched. Germline V gene data show CDR1 as SGHNT and CDR2 as YYREEE (reference sequence). The DNA for the CDR3 is TGTGCCAGCAGCGGCAGGCGAGCGGGAGTTAATGAGCAGTTCTTC. As protein: CASSGRRAGVNEQFF.

This chain uses TRBV9 with TRBJ1-5; D uncertain. This CDR3 comprises 17 residues. V was cut by 0 bases and J by 3 bases, with 16 bases left in between. Germline-derived CDR1 and CDR2 are SGDLS and YYNGEE. The CDR3 DNA follows: TGTGCCAGCAGCGTAGAAGCGGGCGTCTTCGCCAATCAGCCCCAGCATTTT. Translated, it gives CASSVEAGVFANQPQHF.